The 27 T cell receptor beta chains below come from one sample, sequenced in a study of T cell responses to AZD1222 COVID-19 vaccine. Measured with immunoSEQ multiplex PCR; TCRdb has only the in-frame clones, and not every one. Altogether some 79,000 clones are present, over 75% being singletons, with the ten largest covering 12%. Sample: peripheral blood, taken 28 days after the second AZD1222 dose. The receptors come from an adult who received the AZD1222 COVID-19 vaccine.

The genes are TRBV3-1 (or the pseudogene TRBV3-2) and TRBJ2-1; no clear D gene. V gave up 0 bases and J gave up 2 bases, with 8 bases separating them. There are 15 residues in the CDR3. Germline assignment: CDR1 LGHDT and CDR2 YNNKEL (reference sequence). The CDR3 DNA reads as TGTGCCAGCAGCCAAGACTGGTGGACCTACAATGAGCAGTTCTTC. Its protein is CASSQDWWTYNEQFF.

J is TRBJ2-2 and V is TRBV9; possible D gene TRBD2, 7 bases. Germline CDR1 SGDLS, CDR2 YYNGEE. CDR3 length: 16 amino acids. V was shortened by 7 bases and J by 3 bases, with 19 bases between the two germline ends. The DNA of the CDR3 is TGTGCCAGCTCACTGGGAGGGACATTGTACACCGGGGAGCTGTTTTTT. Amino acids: CASSLGGTLYTGELFF.

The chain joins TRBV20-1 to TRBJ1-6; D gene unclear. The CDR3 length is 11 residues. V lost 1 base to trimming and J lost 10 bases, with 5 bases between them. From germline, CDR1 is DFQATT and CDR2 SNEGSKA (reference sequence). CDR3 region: CSARVGSPLHF. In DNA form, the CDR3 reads TGCAGTGCTAGAGTGGGCTCACCCCTCCACTTT.

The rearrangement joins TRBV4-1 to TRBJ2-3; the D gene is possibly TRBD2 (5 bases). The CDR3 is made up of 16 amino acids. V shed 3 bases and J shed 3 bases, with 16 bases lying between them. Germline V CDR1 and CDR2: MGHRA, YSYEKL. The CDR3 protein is CASSQTTLGLTDTQYF. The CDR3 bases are TGCGCCAGCAGCCAGACTACCCTAGGACTGACAGATACGCAGTATTTT.

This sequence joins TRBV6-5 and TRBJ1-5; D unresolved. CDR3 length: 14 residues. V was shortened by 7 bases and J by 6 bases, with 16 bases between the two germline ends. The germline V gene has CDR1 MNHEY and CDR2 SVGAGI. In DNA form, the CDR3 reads TGTGCCAGCACCCTACCGGGGTCGGCTCAGCCCCAGCATTTT. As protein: CASTLPGSAQPQHF.

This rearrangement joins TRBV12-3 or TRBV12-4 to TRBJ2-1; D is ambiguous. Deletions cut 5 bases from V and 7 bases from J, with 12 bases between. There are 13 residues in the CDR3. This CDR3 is CASSPTRTNEQFF. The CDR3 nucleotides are TGTGCCAGCAGTCCCACCCGCACGAATGAGCAGTTCTTC.

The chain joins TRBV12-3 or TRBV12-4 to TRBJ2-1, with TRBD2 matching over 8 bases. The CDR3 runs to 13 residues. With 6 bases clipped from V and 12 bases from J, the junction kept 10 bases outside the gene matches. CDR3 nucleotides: TGTGCCAGCAGACCCGGACTAGCCGGCGGGCAGTTCTTC. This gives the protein CASRPGLAGGQFF.

CDR3 residues: CASSIAGLAYNSPLHF. The CDR3 nucleotides are TGTGCCAGTAGTATCGCGGGGTTAGCCTATAATTCACCCCTCCACTTT. The chain recombines TRBV19 with TRBJ1-6; D is undetermined. Germline lookup yields CDR1 LNHDA and CDR2 SQIVND (reference sequence). Deletions cut 3 bases from V and 2 bases from J, with 11 bases between. The CDR3 is made up of 16 amino acids.

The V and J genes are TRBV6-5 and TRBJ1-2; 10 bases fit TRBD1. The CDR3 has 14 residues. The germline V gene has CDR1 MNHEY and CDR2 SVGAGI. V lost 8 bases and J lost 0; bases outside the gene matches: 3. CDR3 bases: TGTGCCAGCCGGGACAGGGGATCTAACTATGGCTACACCTTC. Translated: CASRDRGSNYGYTF.

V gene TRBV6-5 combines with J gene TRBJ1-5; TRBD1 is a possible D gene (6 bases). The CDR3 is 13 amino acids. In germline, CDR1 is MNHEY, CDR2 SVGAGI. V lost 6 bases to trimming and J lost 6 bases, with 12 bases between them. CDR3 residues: CASSLSGAQPQHF. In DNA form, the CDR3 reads TGTGCCAGCAGCCTATCGGGGGCTCAGCCCCAGCATTTT.

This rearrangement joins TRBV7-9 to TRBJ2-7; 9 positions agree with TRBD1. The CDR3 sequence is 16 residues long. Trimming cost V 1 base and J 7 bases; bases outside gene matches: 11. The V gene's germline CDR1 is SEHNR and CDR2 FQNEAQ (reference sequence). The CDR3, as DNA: TGTGCCAGCAGCTTAGGGACCGGGACAGGGAGTAGTGAGCAGTACGTC. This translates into CASSLGTGTGSSEQYV.

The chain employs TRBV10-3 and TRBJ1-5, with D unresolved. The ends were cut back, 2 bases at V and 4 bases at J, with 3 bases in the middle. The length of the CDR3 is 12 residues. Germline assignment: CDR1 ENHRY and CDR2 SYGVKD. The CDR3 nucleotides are TGTGCCATCAGTGAGCATAATCAGCCCCAGCATTTT. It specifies CAISEHNQPQHF.

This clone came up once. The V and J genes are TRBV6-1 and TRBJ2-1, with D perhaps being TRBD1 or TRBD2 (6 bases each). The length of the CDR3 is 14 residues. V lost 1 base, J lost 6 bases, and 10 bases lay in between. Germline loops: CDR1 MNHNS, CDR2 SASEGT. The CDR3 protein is CASSEEGGFNEQFF. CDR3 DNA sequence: TGTGCCAGCAGTGAAGAAGGGGGGTTCAATGAGCAGTTCTTC.

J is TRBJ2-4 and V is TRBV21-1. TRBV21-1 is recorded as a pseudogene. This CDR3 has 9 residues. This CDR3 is CARPLLWYF. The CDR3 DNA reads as TGTGCCAGGCCGCTTCTCTGGTACTTC.

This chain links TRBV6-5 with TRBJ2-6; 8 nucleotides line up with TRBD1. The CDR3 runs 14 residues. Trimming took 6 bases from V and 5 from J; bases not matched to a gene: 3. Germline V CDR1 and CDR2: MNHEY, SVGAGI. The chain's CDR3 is CASSGQGRANVLTF. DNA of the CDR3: TGTGCCAGCAGCGGACAGGGTAGGGCCAACGTCCTGACTTTC.

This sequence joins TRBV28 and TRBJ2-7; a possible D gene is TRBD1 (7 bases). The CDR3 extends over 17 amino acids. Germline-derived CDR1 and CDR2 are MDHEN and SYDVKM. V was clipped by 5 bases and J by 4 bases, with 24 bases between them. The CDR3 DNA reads TGTGCCAGCAGTCCGAGCCCGGGGGCAGGGGGTATGTACGAGCAGTACTTC. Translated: CASSPSPGAGGMYEQYF.

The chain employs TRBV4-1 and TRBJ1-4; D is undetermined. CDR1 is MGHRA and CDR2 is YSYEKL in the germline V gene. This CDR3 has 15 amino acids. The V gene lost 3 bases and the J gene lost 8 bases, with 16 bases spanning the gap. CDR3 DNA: TGCGCCAGCAGCCAGACGACTAACCCACCCGAAAAACTGTTTTTT. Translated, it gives CASSQTTNPPEKLFF.

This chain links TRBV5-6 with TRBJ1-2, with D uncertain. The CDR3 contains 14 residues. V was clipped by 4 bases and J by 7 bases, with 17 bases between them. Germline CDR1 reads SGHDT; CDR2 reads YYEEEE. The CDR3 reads CASSATPGGSGYTF. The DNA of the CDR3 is TGTGCCAGCAGCGCGACACCGGGCGGTTCTGGCTACACCTTC.

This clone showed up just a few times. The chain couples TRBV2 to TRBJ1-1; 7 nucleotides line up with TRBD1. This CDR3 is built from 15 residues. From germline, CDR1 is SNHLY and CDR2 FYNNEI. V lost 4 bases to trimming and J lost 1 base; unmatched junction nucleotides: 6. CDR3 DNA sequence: TGTGCCAGCAGTGCTTTGACAGGGAGGAACACTGAAGCTTTCTTT. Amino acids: CASSALTGRNTEAFF. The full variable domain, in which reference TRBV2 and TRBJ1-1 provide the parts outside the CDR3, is EPEVTQTPSHQVTQMGQEVILRCVPISNHLYFYWYRQILGQKVEFLVSFYNNEISEKSEIFDDQFSVERPDGSNFTLKIRSTKLEDSAMYFCASSALTGRNTEAFFGQGTRLTVV.

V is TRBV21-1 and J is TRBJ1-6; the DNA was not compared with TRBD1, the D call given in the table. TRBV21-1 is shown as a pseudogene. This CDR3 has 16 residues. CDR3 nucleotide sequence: TGTGCCAGCAGCAAAGTAGTCCAGGGCATCGATTCACCCCTCCACTTT. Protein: CASSKVVQGIDSPLHF.

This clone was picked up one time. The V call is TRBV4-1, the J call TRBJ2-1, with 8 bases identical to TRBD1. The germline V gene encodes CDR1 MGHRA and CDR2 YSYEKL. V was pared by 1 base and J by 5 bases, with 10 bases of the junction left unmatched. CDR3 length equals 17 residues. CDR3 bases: TGCGCCAGCAGCCAAGGGACAGGGAATTCTAGGGACAATGAGCAGTTCTTC. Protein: CASSQGTGNSRDNEQFF.

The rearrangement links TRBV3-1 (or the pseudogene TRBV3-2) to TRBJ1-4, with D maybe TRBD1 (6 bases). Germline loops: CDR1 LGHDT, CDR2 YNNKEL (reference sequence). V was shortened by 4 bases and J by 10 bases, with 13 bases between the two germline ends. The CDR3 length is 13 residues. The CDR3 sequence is CASSRDIQGKLFF. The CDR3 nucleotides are TGTGCCAGCAGCCGGGACATCCAGGGAAAACTGTTTTTT.

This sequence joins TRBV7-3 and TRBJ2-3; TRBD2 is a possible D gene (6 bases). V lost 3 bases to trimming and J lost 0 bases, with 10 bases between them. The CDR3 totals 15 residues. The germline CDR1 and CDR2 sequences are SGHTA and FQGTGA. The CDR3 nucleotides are TGTGCCAGCAGCTTGGGTAGCGGTAGCACAGATACGCAGTATTTT. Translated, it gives CASSLGSGSTDTQYF. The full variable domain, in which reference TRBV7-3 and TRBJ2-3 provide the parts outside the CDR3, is GAGVSQTPSNKVTEKGKYVELRCDPISGHTALYWYRQSLGQGPEFLIYFQGTGAADDSGLPNDRFFAVRPEGSVSTLKIQRTERGDSAVYLCASSLGSGSTDTQYFGPGTRLTVL.

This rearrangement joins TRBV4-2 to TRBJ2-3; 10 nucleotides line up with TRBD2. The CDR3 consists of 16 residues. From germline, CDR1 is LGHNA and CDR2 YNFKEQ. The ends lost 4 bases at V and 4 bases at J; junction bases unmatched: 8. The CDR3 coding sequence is TGTGCCAGCAGCCCTACGAGCGGGGGGGTCGCAGATACGCAGTATTTT. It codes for CASSPTSGGVADTQYF.

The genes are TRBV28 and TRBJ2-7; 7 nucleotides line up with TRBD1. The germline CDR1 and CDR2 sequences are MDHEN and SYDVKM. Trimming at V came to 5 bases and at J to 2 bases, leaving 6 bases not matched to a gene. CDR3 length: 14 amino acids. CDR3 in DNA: TGTGCCAGCAGTCTAACAGGGGATCCCTACGAGCAGTACGTC. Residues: CASSLTGDPYEQYV.

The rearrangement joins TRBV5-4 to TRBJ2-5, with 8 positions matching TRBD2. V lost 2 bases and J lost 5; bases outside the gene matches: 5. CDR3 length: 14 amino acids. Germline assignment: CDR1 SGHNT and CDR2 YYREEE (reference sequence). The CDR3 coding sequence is TGTGCCAGCAGCTTTAAGCGGGAGTATGAGACCCAGTACTTC. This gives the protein CASSFKREYETQYF. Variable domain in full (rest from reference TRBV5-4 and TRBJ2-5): ETGVTQSPTHLIKTRGQQVTLRCSSQSGHNTVSWYQQALGQGPQFIFQYYREEENGRGNFPPRFSGLQFPNYSSELNVNALELDDSALYLCASSFKREYETQYFGPGTRLLVL.

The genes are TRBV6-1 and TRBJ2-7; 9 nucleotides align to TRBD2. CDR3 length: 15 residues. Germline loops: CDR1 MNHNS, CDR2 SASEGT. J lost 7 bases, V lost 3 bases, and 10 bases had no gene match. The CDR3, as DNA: TGTGCCAGCAGTGAGATAGCGGGAGACGTGGGTGAGCAGTACTTC. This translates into CASSEIAGDVGEQYF.